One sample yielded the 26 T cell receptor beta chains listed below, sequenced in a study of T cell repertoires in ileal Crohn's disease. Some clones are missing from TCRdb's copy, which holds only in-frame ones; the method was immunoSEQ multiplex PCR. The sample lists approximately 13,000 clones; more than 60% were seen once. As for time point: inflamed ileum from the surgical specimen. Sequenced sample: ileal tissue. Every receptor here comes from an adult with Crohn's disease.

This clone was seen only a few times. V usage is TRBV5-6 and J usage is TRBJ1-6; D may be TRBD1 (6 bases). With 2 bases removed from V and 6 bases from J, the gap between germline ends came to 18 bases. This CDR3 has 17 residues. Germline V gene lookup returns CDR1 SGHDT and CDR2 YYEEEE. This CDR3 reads CASSFFQGRSINSPLHF. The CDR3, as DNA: TGTGCCAGCAGCTTTTTCCAGGGGAGGAGCATTAATTCACCCCTCCACTTT.

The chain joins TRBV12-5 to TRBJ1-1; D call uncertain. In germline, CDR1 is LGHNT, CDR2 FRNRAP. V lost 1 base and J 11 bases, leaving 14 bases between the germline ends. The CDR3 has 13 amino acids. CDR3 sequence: CASGLATTDTAFF. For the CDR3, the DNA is TGTGCTAGTGGTTTGGCGACGACCGACACCGCTTTCTTT.

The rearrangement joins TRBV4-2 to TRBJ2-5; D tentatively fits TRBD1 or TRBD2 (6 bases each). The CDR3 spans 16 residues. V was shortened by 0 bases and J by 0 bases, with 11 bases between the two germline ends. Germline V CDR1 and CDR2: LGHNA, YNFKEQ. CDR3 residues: CASSQEGGGYQETQYF. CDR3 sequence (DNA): TGTGCCAGCAGCCAAGAGGGGGGCGGGTACCAAGAGACCCAGTACTTC.

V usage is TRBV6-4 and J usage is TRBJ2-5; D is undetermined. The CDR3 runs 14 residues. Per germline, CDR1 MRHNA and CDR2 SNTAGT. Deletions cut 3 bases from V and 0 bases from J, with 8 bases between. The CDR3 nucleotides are TGTGCCAGCAGTGATTTGCACTACCAAGAGACCCAGTACTTC. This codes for CASSDLHYQETQYF.

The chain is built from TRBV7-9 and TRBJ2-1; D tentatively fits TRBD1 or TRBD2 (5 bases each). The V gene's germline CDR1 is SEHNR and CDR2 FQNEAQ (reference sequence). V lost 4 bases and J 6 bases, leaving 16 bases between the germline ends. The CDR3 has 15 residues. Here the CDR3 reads CASSSSGTNSNEQFF. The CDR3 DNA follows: TGTGCCAGCAGCTCATCCGGGACGAATAGCAATGAGCAGTTCTTC.

CDR3 in amino acids: CASSPDRGLETQYF. CDR3 coding DNA: TGTGCCAGTAGTCCGGACAGGGGATTGGAGACCCAGTACTTC. The V call is TRBV19, the J call TRBJ2-5; 9 bases agree with TRBD1. Germline-derived CDR1 and CDR2 are LNHDA and SQIVND (reference sequence). The CDR3 spans 14 residues. V was pared by 5 bases and J by 5 bases, with 6 bases of the junction left unmatched.

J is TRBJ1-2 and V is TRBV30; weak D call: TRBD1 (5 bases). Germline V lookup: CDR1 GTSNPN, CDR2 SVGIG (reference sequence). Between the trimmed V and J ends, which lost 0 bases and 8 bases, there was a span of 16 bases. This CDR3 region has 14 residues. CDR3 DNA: TGTGCCTGGAGTGTACCCAGGGATGGGAGCGGCTACACCTTC. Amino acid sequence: CAWSVPRDGSGYTF.

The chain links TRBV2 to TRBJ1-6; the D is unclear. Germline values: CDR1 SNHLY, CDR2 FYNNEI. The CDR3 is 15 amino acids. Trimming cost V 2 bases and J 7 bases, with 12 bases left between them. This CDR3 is CASSEMRLLNSPLHF. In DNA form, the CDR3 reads TGTGCCAGCAGTGAAATGCGGCTCTTAAATTCACCCCTCCACTTT.

The CDR3 reads CASSLDRGQAYGYTF. The CDR3 nucleotides are TGCGCCAGCAGCTTGGACAGGGGGCAAGCCTATGGCTACACCTTC. The chain carries TRBV5-1 and TRBJ1-2; TRBD1 aligns across 9 bases. The germline V gene encodes CDR1 SGHRS and CDR2 YFSETQ. The V segment lost 0 bases and the J segment 4 bases; nucleotides outside the gene matches: 4. The CDR3 is made up of 15 amino acids.

This CDR3 reads CASSKRTGGGRTEAFF. The CDR3 DNA is TGTGCCAGCAGTAAGAGAACAGGGGGCGGCCGTACTGAAGCTTTCTTT. The chain employs TRBV2 and TRBJ1-1, with 9 bases aligning to TRBD1. With 5 bases clipped from V and 5 bases from J, the junction kept 12 bases outside the gene matches. The V gene's germline CDR1 is SNHLY and CDR2 FYNNEI. CDR3 length equals 16 residues. Using reference TRBV2 and TRBJ1-1 for the parts outside the CDR3, the full variable domain is EPEVTQTPSHQVTQMGQEVILRCVPISNHLYFYWYRQILGQKVEFLVSFYNNEISEKSEIFDDQFSVERPDGSNFTLKIRSTKLEDSAMYFCASSKRTGGGRTEAFFGQGTRLTVV.

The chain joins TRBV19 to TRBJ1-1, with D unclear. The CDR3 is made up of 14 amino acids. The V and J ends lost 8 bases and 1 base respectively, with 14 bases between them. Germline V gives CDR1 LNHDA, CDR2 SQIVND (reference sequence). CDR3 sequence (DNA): TGTGCCAGTGGGTCGACGACTCCGAACACTGAAGCTTTCTTT. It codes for CASGSTTPNTEAFF.

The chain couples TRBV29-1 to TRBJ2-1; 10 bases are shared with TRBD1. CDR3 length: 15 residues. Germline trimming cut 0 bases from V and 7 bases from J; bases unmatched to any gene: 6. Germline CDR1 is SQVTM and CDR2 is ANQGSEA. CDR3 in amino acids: CSVEEWDRGKNEQFF. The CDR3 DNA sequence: TGCAGCGTTGAAGAATGGGACAGGGGAAAGAATGAGCAGTTCTTC.

CDR3: CAWAGLAGYQETQYF. CDR3 nucleotide sequence: TGTGCCTGGGCCGGACTAGCGGGGTACCAAGAGACCCAGTACTTC. The J gene is TRBJ2-5, the V gene TRBV30, with 12 bases that match TRBD2. V dropped 5 bases and J dropped 0; count of bases not matched to a gene: 4. Germline CDR1 is GTSNPN and CDR2 is SVGIG (reference sequence). The CDR3 consists of 15 residues.

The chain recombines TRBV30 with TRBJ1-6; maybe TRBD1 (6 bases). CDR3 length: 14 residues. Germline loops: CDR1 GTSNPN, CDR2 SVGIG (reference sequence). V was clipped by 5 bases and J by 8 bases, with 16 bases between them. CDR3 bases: TGTGCCTGGGGCACAGGGACGAAGGATTCACCCCTCCACTTT. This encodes CAWGTGTKDSPLHF.

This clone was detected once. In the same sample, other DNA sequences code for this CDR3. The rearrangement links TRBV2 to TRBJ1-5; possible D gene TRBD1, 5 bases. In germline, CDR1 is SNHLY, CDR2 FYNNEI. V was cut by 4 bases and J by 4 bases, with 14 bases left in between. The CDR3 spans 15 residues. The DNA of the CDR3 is TGTGCCAGCAGTGTCAGACGAGAGGGGAATCAGCCCCAGCATTTT. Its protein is CASSVRREGNQPQHF.

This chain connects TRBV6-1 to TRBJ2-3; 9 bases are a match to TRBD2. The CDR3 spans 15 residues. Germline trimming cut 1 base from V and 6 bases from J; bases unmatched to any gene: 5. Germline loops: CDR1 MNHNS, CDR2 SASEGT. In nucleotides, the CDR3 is TGTGCCAGCAGTGAAGGCGGGGGGGTAGCCGATACGCAGTATTTT. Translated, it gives CASSEGGGVADTQYF.

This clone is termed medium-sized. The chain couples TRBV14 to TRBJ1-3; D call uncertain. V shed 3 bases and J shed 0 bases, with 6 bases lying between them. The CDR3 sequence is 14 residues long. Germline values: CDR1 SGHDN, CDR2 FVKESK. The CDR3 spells CASSQLPSGNTIYF. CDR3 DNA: TGTGCCAGCAGCCAGCTGCCCTCTGGAAACACCATATATTTT.

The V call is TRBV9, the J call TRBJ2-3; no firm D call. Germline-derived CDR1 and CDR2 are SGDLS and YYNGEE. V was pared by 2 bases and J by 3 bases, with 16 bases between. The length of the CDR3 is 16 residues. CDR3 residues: CASSVSGWAGTDTQYF. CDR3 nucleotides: TGTGCCAGCAGCGTCTCGGGTTGGGCAGGTACAGATACGCAGTATTTT. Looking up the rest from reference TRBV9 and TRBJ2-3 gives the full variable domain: DSGVTQTPKHLITATGQRVTLRCSPRSGDLSVYWYQQSLDQGLQFLIQYYNGEERAKGNILERFSAQQFPDLHSELNLSSLELGDSALYFCASSVSGWAGTDTQYFGPGTRLTVL.

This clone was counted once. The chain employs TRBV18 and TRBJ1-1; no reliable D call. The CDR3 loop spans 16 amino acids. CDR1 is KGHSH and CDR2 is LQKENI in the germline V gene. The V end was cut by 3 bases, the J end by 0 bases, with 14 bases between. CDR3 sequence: CASSPQTGPMNTEAFF. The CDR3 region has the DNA TGTGCCAGCTCACCCCAGACCGGTCCTATGAACACTGAAGCTTTCTTT.

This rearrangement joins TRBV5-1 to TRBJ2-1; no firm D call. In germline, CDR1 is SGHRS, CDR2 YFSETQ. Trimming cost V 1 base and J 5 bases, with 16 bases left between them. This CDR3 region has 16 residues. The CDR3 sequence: CASSLFDHTYNNEQFF. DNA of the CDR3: TGCGCCAGCAGCTTGTTTGATCACACGTATAACAATGAGCAGTTCTTC.

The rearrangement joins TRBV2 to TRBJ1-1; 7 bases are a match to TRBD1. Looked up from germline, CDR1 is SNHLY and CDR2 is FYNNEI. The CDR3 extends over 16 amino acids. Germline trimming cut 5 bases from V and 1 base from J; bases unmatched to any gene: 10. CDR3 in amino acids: CASSPIRSGGNTEAFF. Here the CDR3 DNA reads TGTGCCAGCAGTCCTATCCGATCAGGGGGGAACACTGAAGCTTTCTTT. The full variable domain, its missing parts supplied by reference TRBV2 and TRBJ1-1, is EPEVTQTPSHQVTQMGQEVILRCVPISNHLYFYWYRQILGQKVEFLVSFYNNEISEKSEIFDDQFSVERPDGSNFTLKIRSTKLEDSAMYFCASSPIRSGGNTEAFFGQGTRLTVV.

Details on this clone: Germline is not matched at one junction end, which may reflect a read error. The CDR3 reads CASSLEIGLHF. The CDR3, as DNA: TGTGCCAGCAGCTTAGAAATCGGACTCCATTTT. J is TRBJ2-3 and V is TRBV7-9, with D possibly TRBD2 on 5 matching bases. The CDR3 loop spans 11 amino acids. Germline CDR1 SEHNR, CDR2 FQNEAQ (reference sequence).

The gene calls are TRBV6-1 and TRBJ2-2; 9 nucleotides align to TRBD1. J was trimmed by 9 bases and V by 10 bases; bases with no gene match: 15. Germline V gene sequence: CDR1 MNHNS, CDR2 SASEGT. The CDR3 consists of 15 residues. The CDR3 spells CATGGGTGYVRELFF. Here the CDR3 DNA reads TGTGCCACCGGGGGTGGGACAGGGTATGTTCGGGAGCTGTTTTTT.

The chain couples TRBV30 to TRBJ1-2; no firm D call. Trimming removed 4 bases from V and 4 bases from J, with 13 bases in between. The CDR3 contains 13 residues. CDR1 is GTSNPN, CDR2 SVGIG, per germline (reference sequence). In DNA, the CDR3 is TGTGCCTGGAACCCAGTGACGGGCTATGGCTACACCTTC. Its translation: CAWNPVTGYGYTF.

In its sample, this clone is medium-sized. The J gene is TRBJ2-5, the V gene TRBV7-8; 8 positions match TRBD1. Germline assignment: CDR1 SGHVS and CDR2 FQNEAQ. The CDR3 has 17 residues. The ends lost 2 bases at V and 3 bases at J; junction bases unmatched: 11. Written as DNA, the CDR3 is TGTGCCAGCAGCTTAACCGGGCCAGGGGGCGGGGAAGAGACCCAGTACTTC. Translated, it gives CASSLTGPGGGEETQYF.

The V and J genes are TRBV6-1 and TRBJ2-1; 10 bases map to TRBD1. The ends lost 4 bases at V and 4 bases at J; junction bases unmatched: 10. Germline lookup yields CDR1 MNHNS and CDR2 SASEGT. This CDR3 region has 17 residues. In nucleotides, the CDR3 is TGTGCCAGCAGTGCCCTGACAGGGGGCTACCTGTACAATGAGCAGTTCTTC. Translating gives CASSALTGGYLYNEQFF.